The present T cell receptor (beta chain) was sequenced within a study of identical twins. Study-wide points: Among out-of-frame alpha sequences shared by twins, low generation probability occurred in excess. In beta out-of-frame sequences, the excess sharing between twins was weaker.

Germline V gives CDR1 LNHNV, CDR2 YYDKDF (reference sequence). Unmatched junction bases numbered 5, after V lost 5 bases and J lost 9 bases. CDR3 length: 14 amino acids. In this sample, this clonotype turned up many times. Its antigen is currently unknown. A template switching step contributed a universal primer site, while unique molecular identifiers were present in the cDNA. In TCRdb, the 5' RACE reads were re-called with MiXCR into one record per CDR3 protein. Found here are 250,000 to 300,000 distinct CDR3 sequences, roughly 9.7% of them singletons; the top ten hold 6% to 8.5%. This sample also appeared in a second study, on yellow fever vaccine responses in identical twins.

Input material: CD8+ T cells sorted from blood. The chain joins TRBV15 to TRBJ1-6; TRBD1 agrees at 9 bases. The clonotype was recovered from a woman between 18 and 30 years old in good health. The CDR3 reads CATSGGQGSSPLHF. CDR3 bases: TGTGCCACCAGCGGGGGACAGGGAAGTTCACCCCTCCACTTT.